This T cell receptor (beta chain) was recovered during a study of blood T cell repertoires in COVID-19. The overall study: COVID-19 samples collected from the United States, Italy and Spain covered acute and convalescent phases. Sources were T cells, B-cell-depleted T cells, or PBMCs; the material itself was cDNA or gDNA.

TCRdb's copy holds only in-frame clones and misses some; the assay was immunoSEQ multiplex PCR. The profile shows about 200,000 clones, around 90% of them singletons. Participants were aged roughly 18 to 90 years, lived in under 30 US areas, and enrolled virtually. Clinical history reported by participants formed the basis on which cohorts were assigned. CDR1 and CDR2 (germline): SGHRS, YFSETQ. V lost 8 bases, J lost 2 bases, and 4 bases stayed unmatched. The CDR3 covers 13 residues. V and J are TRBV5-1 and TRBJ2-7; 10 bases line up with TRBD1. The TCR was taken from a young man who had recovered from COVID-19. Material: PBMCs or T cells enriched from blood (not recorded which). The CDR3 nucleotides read TGCGCCAGACGGACAGGGGGGACCTACGAGCAGTACTTC. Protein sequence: CARRTGGTYEQYF.